The clone carrying this TCR beta chain has more than one count but fewer than ten. The data belong to a study of blood T cell repertoires in COVID-19. Study in general: T cells, B-cell-depleted T cells, or PBMCs supplied cDNA or gDNA.

Profiling relied on immunoSEQ multiplex PCR, and the TCRdb table lists in-frame clones only, not all of them. The top ten clones hold 6.5% to 9% of a sample with about 120,000 clones, about 74% of them seen once. The sequence derives from a human donor in a cohort sampled during active COVID-19. Sequenced: peripheral blood.

CDR3 protein: CASSVEALETQYF. The CDR3 DNA is TGTGCCAGCAGCGTAGAAGCTCTGGAGACCCAGTACTTC. The rearrangement links TRBV9 to TRBJ2-5; D not resolved. Trimming took 0 bases from V and 5 from J, leaving 8 bases between them. The CDR3 is 13 amino acids. Looked up from germline, CDR1 is SGDLS and CDR2 is YYNGEE.